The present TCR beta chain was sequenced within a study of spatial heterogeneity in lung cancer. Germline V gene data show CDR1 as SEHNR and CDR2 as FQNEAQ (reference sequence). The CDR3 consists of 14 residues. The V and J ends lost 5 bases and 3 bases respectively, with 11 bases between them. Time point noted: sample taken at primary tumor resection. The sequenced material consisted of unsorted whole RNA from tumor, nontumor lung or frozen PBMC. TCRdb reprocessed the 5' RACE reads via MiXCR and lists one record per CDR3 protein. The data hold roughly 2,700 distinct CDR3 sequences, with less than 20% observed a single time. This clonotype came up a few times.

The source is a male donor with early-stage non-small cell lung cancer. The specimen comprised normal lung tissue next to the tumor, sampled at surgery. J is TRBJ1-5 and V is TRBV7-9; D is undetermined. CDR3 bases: TGTGCCAGCAGCAACCGGGCCGACAATCAGCCCCAGCATTTT. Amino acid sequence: CASSNRADNQPQHF.